One and the same sample provided the 16 T cell receptor beta chains below, sequenced in a study of identical twins. TCRdb passed the 5' RACE reads through MiXCR, listing each CDR3 protein once. The sample has hundreds of thousands of distinct CDR3 sequences; approximately 24% are singletons. These records were also assigned to another study, of T cells expressing NK-cell markers.

Input material: CD4+ T cells sorted from blood. All receptors come from a woman between 18 and 30 years old in good health.

The rearrangement joins TRBV20-1 to TRBJ2-3; 8 positions agree with TRBD2. This CDR3 is 13 amino acids long. V shed 6 bases, J shed 2 bases, and the junction held 4 bases outside the gene matches. Germline V gene sequence: CDR1 DFQATT, CDR2 SNEGSKA (reference sequence). This CDR3 is CSARLANTDTQYF. CDR3 in DNA: TGCAGTGCCAGACTAGCGAACACAGATACGCAGTATTTT.

This clonotype was seen only once. A much larger clone lies a single base off, so this may be a read error. This chain uses TRBV20-1 with TRBJ1-5; D is unclear. This CDR3 has 13 residues. V gave up 3 bases and J gave up 12 bases, with 18 bases separating them. CDR1 and CDR2 (germline): DFQATT, SNEGSKA (reference sequence). CDR3: CSASPGYAELQHF. CDR3 coding DNA: TGCAGTGCTAGTCCGGGGTACGCGGAGCTCCAGCATTTT.

The chain recombines TRBV27 with TRBJ2-1, with TRBD1 identical over 12 bases. This CDR3 is 16 amino acids long. Per germline, CDR1 MNHEY and CDR2 SMNVEV (reference sequence). Unmatched junction bases numbered 12, after V lost 8 bases and J lost 7 bases. CDR3 DNA: TGTGCCAGCGGTGAACCGGGACAGGGGGCGCAGAATGAGCAGTTCTTC. It translates to CASGEPGQGAQNEQFF.

The chain employs TRBV2 and TRBJ2-7; D tentatively reads TRBD1 or TRBD2 (5 bases each). CDR3 length equals 16 residues. Germline assignment: CDR1 SNHLY and CDR2 FYNNEI. Trimming stripped 5 bases from V and 4 bases from J, with 21 bases between. In DNA form, the CDR3 reads TGTGCCAGCAGTACGTCCCCGGGACGGCGGAGATACGAGCAGTACTTC. Translated: CASSTSPGRRRYEQYF.

This clonotype appeared many times. The CDR3 DNA follows: TGTGCCAGCAGCCTCCGACAGGGGGTAAATGAAAAACTGTTTTTT. Its translation: CASSLRQGVNEKLFF. The V gene is TRBV5-6, the J gene TRBJ1-4; 9 bases are a match to TRBD1. Trimming cost V 4 bases and J 5 bases; bases outside gene matches: 6. Germline CDR1 SGHDT, CDR2 YYEEEE. This CDR3 contains 15 residues.

This clonotype was seen more than once but under ten times. The DNA of the CDR3 is TGCGCCAGCAGCACAGGAATGGGAGAGACCCAGTACTTC. Amino acids: CASSTGMGETQYF. The chain recombines TRBV5-1 with TRBJ2-5; D may be TRBD1 (5 bases). V was cut by 4 bases and J by 4 bases, with 11 bases left in between. This CDR3 has 13 residues. CDR1 and CDR2 from the germline V gene are SGHRS and YFSETQ.

The rearrangement joins TRBV7-8 to TRBJ2-3, with TRBD1 identical over 8 bases. Trimming removed 6 bases from V and 3 bases from J; junction bases left unmatched: 2. Germline values: CDR1 SGHVS, CDR2 FQNEAQ. This CDR3 is built from 13 residues. CDR3 in DNA: TGTGCCAGCAGGGACAGGGAAACAGATACGCAGTATTTT. It yields the protein CASRDRETDTQYF.

This clonotype was seen more than once but under ten times. The chain joins TRBV7-9 to TRBJ2-1; possible D gene TRBD1, 6 bases. Between the trimmed V and J ends, which lost 3 bases and 3 bases, there was a span of 15 bases. The germline V gene has CDR1 SEHNR and CDR2 FQNEAQ (reference sequence). This CDR3 contains 16 residues. The DNA for the CDR3 is TGTGCCAGCAGCTTGACAGGAACCGGCGTCTACAATGAGCAGTTCTTC. Translation gives CASSLTGTGVYNEQFF.

This clonotype was recorded a few times. The chain links TRBV15 to TRBJ2-1; 7 bases line up with TRBD2. Germline values: CDR1 LNHNV, CDR2 YYDKDF (reference sequence). The CDR3 sequence is 11 residues long. After removal of 3 bases from V and 12 bases from J, the junction contained 2 bases not matched to a gene. The CDR3 region has the DNA TGTGCCACCAGCAGGGGCGGGGGGCAGTTCTTC. Its protein is CATSRGGGQFF.

About this clonotype: A much more abundant neighbour one base away suggests this may be a read error. The V call is TRBV5-1, the J call TRBJ2-1; the match to TRBD2 covers 14 bases. This CDR3 contains 15 residues. V shed 3 bases and J 7 bases; nucleotides not matched to a gene: 3. Germline V gene data show CDR1 as SGHRS and CDR2 as YFSETQ. The DNA for the CDR3 is TGCGCCAGCAGCTCCGGGACTAGCGGGGGTAATGAGCAGTTCTTC. Protein product: CASSSGTSGGNEQFF.

A few counts support this clonotype. This chain links TRBV10-1 with TRBJ2-2; D tentatively fits TRBD1 or TRBD2 (5 bases each). Germline values: CDR1 WNHNN, CDR2 SYGVQD (reference sequence). This CDR3 is built from 13 residues. Trimming took 0 bases from V and 9 from J, leaving 8 bases between them. CDR3 region: CASSESGTWELFF. CDR3 sequence (DNA): TGCGCCAGCAGTGAGTCGGGGACGTGGGAGCTGTTTTTT.

V is TRBV10-1 and J is TRBJ2-3; 9 bases fit TRBD2. V lost 0 bases and J lost 4; bases outside the gene matches: 8. This CDR3 is built from 17 residues. Per the germline V gene, CDR1 is WNHNN and CDR2 is SYGVQD (reference sequence). The CDR3 coding sequence is TGCGCCAGCAGTGAGTCGGGGCGGGAGGGCGATGCAGATACGCAGTATTTT. Amino acid sequence: CASSESGREGDADTQYF.

The table lists this clonotype with a few counts. This chain joins TRBV5-1 and TRBJ2-7, with D uncertain. V lost 4 bases and J 3 bases, leaving 14 bases between the germline ends. CDR3 length equals 14 residues. CDR1 is SGHRS and CDR2 is YFSETQ in the germline V gene. CDR3 in amino acids: CASSPDWASYEQYF. CDR3 bases: TGCGCCAGCAGCCCCGACTGGGCGAGCTACGAGCAGTACTTC.

This chain uses TRBV6-6 with TRBJ1-1; 7 positions match TRBD1. The CDR3 consists of 13 residues. Germline assignment: CDR1 MNHNY and CDR2 SVGAGI (reference sequence). V shed 7 bases, J shed 6 bases, and the junction held 8 bases outside the gene matches. In DNA form, the CDR3 reads TGTGCCAGCAATGACAGGGATTCCGCTGAAGCTTTCTTT. The encoded protein is CASNDRDSAEAFF.

This clonotype was counted only a few times. The J gene is TRBJ1-1, the V gene TRBV6-2 or TRBV6-3; D uncertain. This CDR3 contains 15 residues. Germline lookup yields CDR1 MNHEY and CDR2 SVGEGT. Trimming left V 5 bases short and J 2 bases short, with 15 bases between. The CDR3 loop reads CASSGPGRGNTEAFF. CDR3 bases: TGTGCCAGCAGTGGACCGGGCCGGGGAAACACTGAAGCTTTCTTT.

Comment on this clonotype: Germline is not matched at one junction end, which may reflect a read error. This chain joins TRBV7-9 and TRBJ2-1; D remains ambiguous. Germline V gene lookup returns CDR1 SEHNR and CDR2 FQNEAQ (reference sequence). This CDR3 region has 10 residues. The CDR3 nucleotides are TGTGCCAGCAGCTTATATTGGGGTGTCTTC. It is translated as CASSLYWGVF.